This passage covers 25 T cell receptor beta chains from one sample sequenced in a study of T cell responses to AZD1222 COVID-19 vaccine. Profiling relied on immunoSEQ multiplex PCR, and the TCRdb table lists in-frame clones only, not all of them. The data show roughly 100,000 clones, with 88% seen just once and 7% to 10% held by the top ten. This specimen was peripheral blood, taken on day 0 of AZD1222 vaccination. The receptor set was obtained from an adult in good health.

The rearrangement joins TRBV10-3 to TRBJ1-4, with D tentatively TRBD1 (6 bases). Per germline, CDR1 ENHRY and CDR2 SYGVKD. The CDR3 is 16 residues long. Trimming stripped 0 bases from V and 5 bases from J, with 13 bases between. The CDR3 DNA reads as TGTGCCATCAGTGAGTCGAAGGGGGGGACAAATGAAAAACTGTTTTTT. Protein product: CAISESKGGTNEKLFF.

This clone was detected a few times. The chain has TRBV7-9 and TRBJ2-7, with D unresolved. Germline loops: CDR1 SEHNR, CDR2 FQNEAQ (reference sequence). The CDR3 covers 15 residues. Trimming removed 1 base from V and 2 bases from J, with 12 bases in between. The CDR3 loop reads CASSLVSGRAYEQYF. The CDR3 coding sequence is TGTGCCAGCAGCTTAGTAAGTGGCAGAGCCTACGAGCAGTACTTC.

The chain couples TRBV2 to TRBJ2-3; D gene unclear. V was cut by 6 bases and J by 2 bases, with 15 bases left in between. Germline loops: CDR1 SNHLY, CDR2 FYNNEI. This CDR3 has 15 amino acids. The CDR3 bases are TGTGCCAGCAGACCCTTGGGTCCCTCCACAGATACGCAGTATTTT. Translated, it gives CASRPLGPSTDTQYF.

V and J are TRBV5-4 and TRBJ2-5; a possible D gene is TRBD2 (5 bases). This CDR3 region has 14 residues. Trimming removed 0 bases at V and 4 bases at J, with 10 bases between. CDR1 and CDR2 (germline): SGHNT, YYREEE (reference sequence). The CDR3 protein is CASSLVVGAETQYF. In DNA, the CDR3 is TGTGCCAGCAGCTTGGTCGTGGGAGCAGAGACCCAGTACTTC.

This chain connects TRBV5-5 to TRBJ2-5, with 14 bases that match TRBD2. Trimming took 4 bases from V and 5 from J; bases not matched to a gene: 4. The CDR3 length is 15 residues. Germline assignment: CDR1 SGHKS and CDR2 YYEKEE (reference sequence). The DNA for the CDR3 is TGTGCCAGCAGCCGCGGACTAGCGGGAGGCGAGACCCAGTACTTC. Its translation is CASSRGLAGGETQYF.

The rearrangement joins TRBV5-1 to TRBJ2-3; the match to TRBD2 covers 11 bases. The CDR3 consists of 17 residues. The germline V gene has CDR1 SGHRS and CDR2 YFSETQ. The junction had 12 bases not matched to a gene; V was cut back by 4 bases and J by 5 bases. The CDR3 region is CASSPGVAGGPEDTQYF. The CDR3 DNA sequence: TGCGCCAGCAGCCCCGGAGTAGCGGGAGGGCCGGAAGATACGCAGTATTTT.

The chain uses TRBV6-6 and TRBJ1-2; tentative D call: TRBD1 (6 bases). The V and J ends lost 5 bases and 1 base respectively, with 14 bases between them. This CDR3 has 15 amino acids. Germline V gene sequence: CDR1 MNHNY, CDR2 SVGAGI (reference sequence). The CDR3 protein is CASSPGGAGNYGYTF. As DNA, the CDR3 is TGTGCCAGCAGTCCCGGGGGGGCAGGTAACTATGGCTACACCTTC.

The V gene is TRBV28, the J gene TRBJ2-5; 11 bases line up with TRBD2. V dropped 4 bases and J dropped 4; count of bases not matched to a gene: 8. CDR3 length equals 16 residues. Germline V gives CDR1 MDHEN, CDR2 SYDVKM. The CDR3 nucleotides read TGTGCCAGCAGTTCACGATCTAGCGGGAGGCGAGAGACCCAGTACTTC. Translating it yields CASSSRSSGRRETQYF.

The chain joins TRBV19 to TRBJ2-1; 10 bases match TRBD1. This CDR3 contains 15 residues. Germline CDR1 is LNHDA and CDR2 is SQIVND (reference sequence). V was clipped by 11 bases and J by 0 bases; unmatched bases: 7. The chain's CDR3 is CASGQGTFSYNEQFF. Written as DNA, the CDR3 is TGTGCCTCGGGACAGGGGACCTTCTCCTACAATGAGCAGTTCTTC.

This chain connects TRBV19 to TRBJ2-1; 9 bases align to TRBD2. This CDR3 contains 15 residues. With V trimmed by 1 base and J by 4 bases, 2 bases remained unmatched. Germline V gene data show CDR1 as LNHDA and CDR2 as SQIVND (reference sequence). CDR3: CASSIGGRGYNEQFF. In nucleotides, the CDR3 is TGTGCCAGTAGTATAGGCGGGAGGGGTTACAATGAGCAGTTCTTC.

The chain links TRBV28 to TRBJ2-1; D might be TRBD2 (6 bases). The germline gives CDR1 MDHEN, CDR2 SYDVKM. Trimming stripped 4 bases from V and 7 bases from J, with 17 bases between. This CDR3 region has 15 residues. CDR3 bases: TGTGCCAGCAGTTCGGGACTCTCCCCCTCTAATGAGCAGTTCTTC. Translation: CASSSGLSPSNEQFF.

The chain combines TRBV5-1 with TRBJ2-2, with 9 bases that match TRBD1. The V segment lost 7 bases and the J segment 7 bases; nucleotides outside the gene matches: 14. CDR3 length equals 16 residues. Germline CDR1 and CDR2: SGHRS and YFSETQ. CDR3 sequence (DNA): TGCGCCAGCGGCACCGCAACAGGGGGCGCGAGCGGGGAGCTGTTTTTT. It is translated as CASGTATGGASGELFF. The complete variable domain, with remaining parts taken from reference TRBV5-1 and TRBJ2-2, reads KAGVTQTPRYLIKTRGQQVTLSCSPISGHRSVSWYQQTPGQGLQFLFEYFSETQRNKGNFPGRFSGRQFSNSRSEMNVSTLELGDSALYLCASGTATGGASGELFFGEGSRLTVL.

The V call is TRBV7-8, the J call TRBJ2-2; D ambiguous. Per germline, CDR1 SGHVS and CDR2 FQNEAQ. Trimming removed 5 bases at V and 4 bases at J, with 8 bases between. The CDR3 contains 13 residues. The CDR3 here is CASSRLTTGELFF. Here the CDR3 DNA reads TGTGCCAGCAGCCGCTTAACCACCGGGGAGCTGTTTTTT.

V usage is TRBV7-2 and J usage is TRBJ2-3; a weak D match, TRBD2 (6 bases). With 3 bases removed from V and 2 bases from J, the gap between germline ends came to 18 bases. Per the germline V gene, CDR1 is SGHTA and CDR2 is FQGNSA. The CDR3 is 17 amino acids. The CDR3 is CASSFRRGGSNTDTQYF. The CDR3 DNA reads TGTGCCAGCAGCTTTCGGCGGGGAGGAAGTAACACAGATACGCAGTATTTT.

The rearrangement uses TRBV7-8 and TRBJ1-2; 7 bases align to TRBD1. CDR3 length equals 13 residues. Germline lookup yields CDR1 SGHVS and CDR2 FQNEAQ. The V gene end was trimmed by 6 bases and the J gene end by 4 bases; junction bases not matched to a gene: 5. This CDR3 reads CASRRDRSYGYTF. The CDR3 nucleotides read TGTGCCAGCAGGAGGGACAGAAGCTATGGCTACACCTTC.

This chain joins TRBV7-2 and TRBJ1-2, with 8 bases identical to TRBD1. The CDR3 has 15 amino acids. The ends lost 3 bases at V and 4 bases at J; junction bases unmatched: 7. CDR1 is SGHTA, CDR2 FQGNSA, per germline. The CDR3 protein is CASSLETGVGYGYTF. The CDR3 coding sequence is TGTGCCAGCAGCTTGGAGACAGGGGTGGGCTATGGCTACACCTTC.

This chain joins TRBV5-5 and TRBJ2-5; no definite D call. CDR1 is SGHKS and CDR2 is YYEKEE in the germline V gene (reference sequence). V was shortened by 0 bases and J by 5 bases, with 2 bases between the two germline ends. The CDR3 contains 11 residues. CDR3 amino acids: CASSLEETQYF. For the CDR3, the DNA is TGTGCCAGCAGCTTGGAGGAGACCCAGTACTTC.

The genes are TRBV6-6 and TRBJ2-7; 7 bases fit TRBD2. With 5 bases clipped from V and 7 bases from J, the junction kept 17 bases outside the gene matches. CDR3 size: 16 residues. In germline, CDR1 is MNHNY, CDR2 SVGAGI (reference sequence). As DNA, the CDR3 is TGTGCCAGCAGTCCTCCACCGGTGGGACTAAGGGTGGAGCAGTACTTC. Protein: CASSPPPVGLRVEQYF.

The chain is built from TRBV19 and TRBJ1-5; TRBD1 matches at 9 bases. The CDR3 contains 16 residues. The V gene's germline CDR1 is LNHDA and CDR2 SQIVND (reference sequence). Trimming removed 5 bases from V and 2 bases from J; junction bases left unmatched: 7. The CDR3 DNA sequence: TGTGCCAGTAGTCTACAGGGGGCAGGGGGCAATCAGCCCCAGCATTTT. Translated, it gives CASSLQGAGGNQPQHF.

V usage is TRBV19 and J usage is TRBJ1-5; 7 bases agree with TRBD1. Losses at the gene ends were 3 bases for V and 11 bases for J; bases not matched to a gene: 10. This CDR3 is 14 amino acids long. Per germline, CDR1 LNHDA and CDR2 SQIVND (reference sequence). The CDR3 DNA reads as TGTGCCAGTAGTATTAGGACAGGTTTAGAGGCCCAGCATTTT. Protein: CASSIRTGLEAQHF.

The chain uses TRBV9 and TRBJ2-7; 10 nucleotides line up with TRBD2. The CDR3 covers 15 residues. Germline-derived CDR1 and CDR2 are SGDLS and YYNGEE. V lost 2 bases to trimming and J lost 7 bases; unmatched junction nucleotides: 9. The CDR3 coding sequence is TGTGCCAGCAGCGTTTCTAGCGGGAGCCTGGGGGAGCAGTACTTC. It specifies CASSVSSGSLGEQYF.

V usage is TRBV7-9 and J usage is TRBJ2-2, with unresolved D. This CDR3 region has 16 residues. The germline V gene encodes CDR1 SEHNR and CDR2 FQNEAQ (reference sequence). V was trimmed by 0 bases and J by 0 bases, leaving 8 bases between them. CDR3 in DNA: TGTGCCAGCAGCTTAGCGGCGAACCCGAACACCGGGGAGCTGTTTTTT. Translating it yields CASSLAANPNTGELFF. The full variable domain, completed using reference TRBV7-9 and TRBJ2-2, is DTGVSQNPRHKITKRGQNVTFRCDPISEHNRLYWYRQTLGQGPEFLTYFQNEAQLEKSRLLSDRFSAERPKGSFSTLEIQRTEQGDSAMYLCASSLAANPNTGELFFGEGSRLTVL.

The CDR3 DNA is TGTGCCAGCTCATTAATGGGCGGGGGGGACGAGCAGTACTTC. Its translation: CASSLMGGGDEQYF. The chain carries TRBV18 and TRBJ2-7, with TRBD2 identical over 9 bases. Germline-derived CDR1 and CDR2 are KGHSH and LQKENI. This CDR3 contains 14 residues. The trim removed 5 bases at V and 5 bases at J, leaving 7 bases unmatched. The full variable domain, with the rest looked up from reference TRBV18 and TRBJ2-7, is NAGVMQNPRHLVRRRGQEARLRCSPMKGHSHVYWYRQLPEEGLKFMVYLQKENIIDESGMPKERFSAEFPKEGPSILRIQQVVRGDSAAYFCASSLMGGGDEQYFGPGTRLTVT.

The count of this clone is one. The chain combines TRBV27 with TRBJ2-7, with 12 bases aligning to TRBD2. Looked up from germline, CDR1 is MNHEY and CDR2 is SMNVEV (reference sequence). Trimming removed 5 bases from V and 4 bases from J; junction bases left unmatched: 6. The CDR3 runs 15 residues. The CDR3: CASSPGTSGSYEQYF. For the CDR3, the DNA is TGTGCCAGCAGTCCCGGGACTAGCGGGTCGTACGAGCAGTACTTC.

The CDR3 DNA sequence: TGTGCCAGCTCCCCGGGCAGGGGTGATCAGCCCCAGCATTTT. Translation: CASSPGRGDQPQHF. The rearrangement joins TRBV18 to TRBJ1-5; D is perhaps TRBD1 (6 bases). There are 14 residues in the CDR3. Germline CDR1 and CDR2: KGHSH and LQKENI. The V gene lost 6 bases and the J gene lost 5 bases, with 14 bases spanning the gap.